The clone carrying this T cell receptor beta chain was observed a few times. No antigen is known for it. The validation cohort, a group of some 120 subjects, included the donors and was separate from the approximately 660-subject first cohort. This specimen comes from a study of cytomegalovirus exposure and HLA in healthy donors. General observations from the study: As confirmed in vitro, three CMV-associated chains were specific for CMV antigens.

The method was immunoSEQ multiplex PCR; TCRdb's version includes in-frame clones alone and lacks a portion of them. The sample holds 100,000 to 150,000 clones, about 84% seen once. The origin of this receptor is a young woman in good health and CMV-seronegative. Sequencing input: PBMCs.

The CDR3 sequence: CASSPLDSSGFF. For the CDR3, the DNA is TGTGCCAGCTCACCCCTGGATTCGTCGGGGTTCTTC. The chain couples TRBV18 to TRBJ2-1; D remains unclear. Germline lookup yields CDR1 KGHSH and CDR2 LQKENI. The V end lost 3 bases, the J end lost 15 bases, and 15 bases lay between the germline ends. The CDR3 has 12 amino acids.